The clone carrying this T cell receptor (beta chain) has only a few counts. Its target is not known. The data were obtained in a study of Ad26.COV2.S vaccination and SARS-CoV-2 variants. Regarding the study as a whole: Total T cell responses, in the TCR breadth and depth analyses, may have been underestimated.

V lost 6 bases and J lost 7; bases outside the gene matches: 9. The CDR3 is 14 amino acids. CDR1 is LNHDA and CDR2 is SQIVND in the germline V gene (reference sequence). Stated treatment: approximately 18 received Ad26.COV2.S at low or high dose, single or two shots; about five received placebo; per-sample allocation not given. Sampling took place 63 days after the first vaccine or placebo injection. An Ad26 vector carrying the Wuhan-strain SARS-CoV-2 spike served as the vaccine. Some clones are missing from TCRdb's copy, which holds only in-frame ones; the method was immunoSEQ multiplex PCR. The repertoire holds roughly 510,000 clones, with around nine tenths as singletons.

This specimen consisted of peripheral blood, obtained in a trial of Ad26.COV2.S vaccine versus placebo. The rearrangement joins TRBV19 to TRBJ1-5; 7 nucleotides line up with TRBD1. The receptor was derived from a person aged 18-65 years who received the Ad26.COV2.S COVID-19 vaccine or a placebo. Here the CDR3 DNA reads TGTGCCAGTAGCCGGACAGGCCTAGGGCAGCCCCAGCATTTT. Translated, it gives CASSRTGLGQPQHF.